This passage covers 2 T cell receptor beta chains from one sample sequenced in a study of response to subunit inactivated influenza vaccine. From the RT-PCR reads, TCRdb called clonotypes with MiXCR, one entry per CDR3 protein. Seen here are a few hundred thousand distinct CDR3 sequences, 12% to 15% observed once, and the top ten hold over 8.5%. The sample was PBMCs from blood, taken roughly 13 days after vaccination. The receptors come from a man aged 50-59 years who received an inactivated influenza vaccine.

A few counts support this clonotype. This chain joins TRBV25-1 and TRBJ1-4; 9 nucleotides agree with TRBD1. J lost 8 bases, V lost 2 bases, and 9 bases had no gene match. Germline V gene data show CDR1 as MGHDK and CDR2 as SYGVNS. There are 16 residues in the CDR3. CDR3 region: CASSEGTGPGKEKLFF. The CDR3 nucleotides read TGTGCCAGCAGTGAAGGGACAGGGCCGGGGAAGGAAAAACTGTTTTTT.

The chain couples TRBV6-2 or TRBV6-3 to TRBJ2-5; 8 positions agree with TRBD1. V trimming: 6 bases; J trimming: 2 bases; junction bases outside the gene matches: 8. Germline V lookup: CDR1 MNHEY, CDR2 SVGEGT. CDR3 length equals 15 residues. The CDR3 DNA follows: TGTGCCAGCAGCAACGACAGGGGTCAACAAGAGACCCAGTACTTC. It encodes CASSNDRGQQETQYF.